The 8 T cell receptor beta chains listed next were all sequenced from one sample in a study of human T cells and chemical hapten exposure. This sample's time point: patch test 1, 2 weeks after DPC sensitization. The sample's treatment: therapeutic diphenylcyclopropenone sensitization with weekly scalp DPC. One entry per CDR3 protein, called by TCRdb with MiXCR from the RACE reads. The data contain about 360,000 distinct CDR3 sequences, more than 4.5% of them singletons. The material sequenced was whole blood, taken in connection with sensitization to the hapten diphenylcyclopropenone (DPC). The receptors derive from a woman aged 45-65 years with alopecia areata. Some clones in this sample may be carry-over from other donors' samples.

V and J are TRBV7-9 and TRBJ2-3; TRBD2 agrees at 11 bases. With 2 bases clipped from V and 8 bases from J, the junction kept 9 bases outside the gene matches. The length of the CDR3 is 16 residues. Germline V lookup: CDR1 SEHNR, CDR2 FQNEAQ (reference sequence). The CDR3: CASSLKLAGAEGTQYF. In DNA, the CDR3 is TGTGCCAGCAGCTTAAAACTAGCGGGGGCGGAGGGTACGCAGTATTTT.

Ten or more counts support this clonotype. The chain joins TRBV5-5 to TRBJ2-3, with D unclear. The V end lost 2 bases, the J end lost 6 bases, and 7 bases lay between the germline ends. The CDR3 covers 12 residues. Germline CDR1 SGHKS, CDR2 YYEKEE (reference sequence). CDR3 in DNA: TGTGCCAGCAGCTTCGATAGCGATACGCAGTATTTT. Its protein product is CASSFDSDTQYF.

This clonotype was seen repeatedly, ten times or more. The rearrangement joins TRBV18 to TRBJ2-7; no firm D call. Germline V CDR1 and CDR2: KGHSH, LQKENI. The V end lost 6 bases, the J end lost 3 bases, and 24 bases lay between the germline ends. The CDR3 consists of 17 residues. The CDR3 sequence is CASSPRSPQRPFYEQYF. As DNA, the CDR3 is TGTGCCAGCTCCCCCAGAAGCCCGCAGCGACCTTTCTACGAGCAGTACTTC.

This clonotype was counted only a few times. The chain employs TRBV5-5 and TRBJ2-5, with D unclear. Germline V gene lookup returns CDR1 SGHKS and CDR2 YYEKEE (reference sequence). V was trimmed by 4 bases and J by 5 bases, leaving 18 bases between them. CDR3 length: 15 residues. The CDR3 sequence is CASSRISLPSETQYF. CDR3 coding DNA: TGTGCCAGCAGCCGGATATCTCTTCCCTCGGAGACCCAGTACTTC.

The sample holds many counts of this clonotype. V and J are TRBV29-1 and TRBJ2-1; D is unresolved. The CDR3 contains 12 residues. In germline, CDR1 is SQVTM, CDR2 ANQGSEA. V lost 3 bases to trimming and J lost 4 bases, with 7 bases between them. The CDR3 loop reads CSVDLGYNEQFF. In DNA, the CDR3 is TGCAGCGTTGACTTAGGGTACAATGAGCAGTTCTTC.

The chain is built from TRBV20-1 and TRBJ2-2, with D unresolved. Trimming stripped 5 bases from V and 0 bases from J, with 13 bases between. This CDR3 has 15 residues. Germline CDR1 and CDR2: DFQATT and SNEGSKA (reference sequence). The CDR3 DNA follows: TGCAGTGCTTCCCAAGGCACAGCGAACACCGGGGAGCTGTTTTTT. It specifies CSASQGTANTGELFF.

V is TRBV29-1 and J is TRBJ2-1, with unresolved D. Trimming stripped 6 bases from V and 6 bases from J, with 18 bases between. CDR3 length: 14 amino acids. The germline V gene has CDR1 SQVTM and CDR2 ANQGSEA. CDR3 amino acids: CSVTPRHRGNEQFF. The CDR3 DNA follows: TGCAGCGTAACCCCAAGACACAGAGGCAATGAGCAGTTCTTC.

This clonotype appeared many times. The chain combines TRBV12-3 or TRBV12-4 with TRBJ2-6; D is undetermined. The CDR3 totals 15 residues. V lost 3 bases and J 2 bases, leaving 8 bases between the germline ends. The CDR3 spells CASSFQRPGANVLTF. Here the CDR3 DNA reads TGTGCCAGCAGTTTCCAGAGACCTGGGGCCAACGTCCTGACTTTC.